This is a list of T cell receptor beta chains from one sample in a study of T cell responses to AZD1222 COVID-19 vaccine. Repertoires were generated with immunoSEQ multiplex PCR, while TCRdb's copy carries only in-frame clones and drops some. Here the sample spans about 70,000 clones, more than 70% being singletons. The sequences come from peripheral blood, collected 28 days after the second dose of the MenACWY control vaccine. These receptors originate from an adult who received the MenACWY meningococcal vaccine as a control. The CDR3 runs from the conserved cysteine through the conserved F or W. A D gene is named only where the DNA matches it firmly. Some rows mark clone size as missing; the rest say once, few, many or name a class of expanded clone.

CDR3nt,CDR3aa,v_gene,abundance,j_gene,d_gene
TGTGCCAGCAGCCTGTGGGGAGATACGCAGTATTTT,CASSLWGDTQYF,TRBV5-5,NA,TRBJ2-3,NA
TGTGCCAGCAGTATAACAGGGGTTGGGGCCGGGGAGCTGTTTTTT,CASSITGVGAGELFF,TRBV27,NA,TRBJ2-2,TRBD1
TGCGCCAGCAGCGCCTCGGGGGGCTCGGAACAGCCCCAGCATTTT,CASSASGGSEQPQHF,TRBV5-1,NA,TRBJ1-5,NA
TGTGCCAGCTCACCGACAGACGAAAATCAGCCCCAGCATTTT,CASSPTDENQPQHF,TRBV18,NA,TRBJ1-5,NA
TGTGCCAGCAGCGACCGACAGGGGCTTAATGAAAAACTGTTTTTT,CASSDRQGLNEKLFF,TRBV5-4,NA,TRBJ1-4,TRBD1
TGTGCCATCAAGGGACAGGGGGATTCACCCCTCCACTTT,CAIKGQGDSPLHF,TRBV10-3,NA,TRBJ1-6,TRBD1
TGTGCCAGCAGTTTATGGGGACTACCATCGGATACGCAGTATTTT,CASSLWGLPSDTQYF,TRBV27,NA,TRBJ2-3,TRBD2
TGTGCCACCACCCCTGGGGGAGGGCCGTTGGATACGCAGTATTTT,CATTPGGGPLDTQYF,TRBV19,NA,TRBJ2-3,TRBD2
TGTGCCAGCAGCTTCAGTTTGGGGGGACGGGCTGAAGCTTTCTTT,CASSFSLGGRAEAFF,TRBV5-8,NA,TRBJ1-1,NA
TGTGCCAGCAGCTTCGGGGATAGGGGAGAGACCCAGTACTTC,CASSFGDRGETQYF,TRBV7-2,once,TRBJ2-5,NA
TGTGCCAGCAGCCAAGGGACATTAGAGGGTCAGCCCCAGCATTTT,CASSQGTLEGQPQHF,TRBV3-1/TRBV3-2,NA,TRBJ1-5,NA
TGTGCCAGCAGCTTGGATGCACAGCCCCAGCATTTT,CASSLDAQPQHF,TRBV5-4,NA,TRBJ1-5,NA
TGTGCCAGCTCGTATAGACCTGGGGAAAAACTGTTTTTT,CASSYRPGEKLFF,TRBV18,few,TRBJ1-4,NA
TGTGCCAGCAGTGGGGAGGGGGAGCAGTTCTTC,CASSGEGEQFF,TRBV2,NA,TRBJ2-1,TRBD2
TGTGCCAGCAGTGGGCTTGGTGGGAGTTTCTACGAGCAGTACTTC,CASSGLGGSFYEQYF,TRBV28,NA,TRBJ2-7,NA
TGTGCCAGTAGTACCACTAGGAACGCCCCTGAGTTCTTC,CASSTTRNAPEFF,TRBV19,NA,TRBJ2-1,NA
TGTGCCAGTAGTCAGACAGGGATTCATCCTAACTATGGCTACACCTTC,CASSQTGIHPNYGYTF,TRBV19,NA,TRBJ1-2,TRBD1
TGCAGCGGGACAGGGCCACTCTACGAGCAGTACTTC,CSGTGPLYEQYF,TRBV29-1,once,TRBJ2-7,TRBD1
TGTGCCAGCAGCCTCATCAAAACTAGCGGGGGGTATACAGACGAGCAGTACTTC,CASSLIKTSGGYTDEQYF,TRBV7-2,NA,TRBJ2-7,TRBD2
TGCGCCAGCAGTGGTAATGAAAAACTGTTTTTT,CASSGNEKLFF,TRBV10-1,NA,TRBJ1-4,NA
TGTGCCAGTAGTATTGGGGGCCGGGACGTTGGCGAGCAGTACTTC,CASSIGGRDVGEQYF,TRBV19,NA,TRBJ2-7,NA
TGTGCCAGCAGTTCACAGGGCTACGAGCAGTACTTC,CASSSQGYEQYF,TRBV11-2,NA,TRBJ2-7,NA
TGTGCCAGCAGCCAAGTGGAGACAGCTAATTCACCCCTCCACTTT,CASSQVETANSPLHF,TRBV3-1/TRBV3-2,once,TRBJ1-6,NA
TGCGCCAGCAGCTCCCAACTAGCGGGGGGGCCGGGGGATACGCAGTATTTT,CASSSQLAGGPGDTQYF,TRBV5-1,NA,TRBJ2-3,TRBD2
TGTGCCACCAGCAGAGATCTCGGGACAGGGAATAGGGGCTACACCTTC,CATSRDLGTGNRGYTF,TRBV15,NA,TRBJ1-2,TRBD1
TGTGCCAGCAGCCAATCGTATTGGGGGCTAGGGAGGATGAACACTGAAGCTTTCTTT,CASSQSYWGLGRMNTEAFF,TRBV16,NA,TRBJ1-1,NA
TGTGCCAGCAGAGCCGGGACAGACTCTGGAAACACCATATATTTT,CASRAGTDSGNTIYF,TRBV5-5,NA,TRBJ1-3,TRBD1
TGTGCCAGCAGCGTAGGGTCCTCCTCCTACGAGCAGTACTTC,CASSVGSSSYEQYF,TRBV9,NA,TRBJ2-7,NA
TGTGCCAGTAGTAAGCAGGGGACAACTAATGAAAAACTGTTTTTT,CASSKQGTTNEKLFF,TRBV19,NA,TRBJ1-4,NA
TGTGCCAGCAAATATGGACAGCTCTCCTCCGAAGCTTTCTTT,CASKYGQLSSEAFF,TRBV6-5,once,TRBJ1-1,NA
TGCGCCAGCAGCGACAGGTCAAAAGGGGGCTACACCTTC,CASSDRSKGGYTF,TRBV4-3,NA,TRBJ1-2,NA
TGTGCCAGCAGCTTAGGGACAGGTCTCCCCTACGAGCAGTACTTC,CASSLGTGLPYEQYF,TRBV7-8,NA,TRBJ2-7,TRBD1
TGTGCCAGCAGTTTGGGCCGTGAAGCTTTCTTT,CASSLGREAFF,TRBV6-2/TRBV6-3,NA,TRBJ1-1,NA
TGCAGCGTTGAAGATCCGGGAACATCTCAAGCTTTCTTT,CSVEDPGTSQAFF,TRBV29-1,NA,TRBJ1-1,NA
TGTGCCAGCAGCTTTCCCCCCGCGCGGGGCAAAAACATTCAGTACTTC,CASSFPPARGKNIQYF,TRBV7-9,NA,TRBJ2-4,NA
TGTGCCAGCAGCTTACGGGGGGAATACGAGCAGTACTTC,CASSLRGEYEQYF,TRBV7-2,NA,TRBJ2-7,TRBD2
TGTGCCAGCACCGTTGGGGACAGGGGAGCCTACGAGCAGTACTTC,CASTVGDRGAYEQYF,TRBV28,NA,TRBJ2-7,TRBD1
TGTGCCAGCAGCCCCTCGCAGGGCCACGAGCAGTACTTC,CASSPSQGHEQYF,TRBV16,once,TRBJ2-7,NA
TGTGCCAGCAGTTACGGACAGGGGGCGAATCTCGGCTATGGCTACACCTTC,CASSYGQGANLGYGYTF,TRBV9,NA,TRBJ1-2,TRBD1
TGTGCCAGCAGTACACCGACAGGGAGGTCCAATCAGCCCCAGCATTTT,CASSTPTGRSNQPQHF,TRBV28,NA,TRBJ1-5,TRBD1
TGTGCCAGCAGCGTAGATGCGGGGCCCCCCGGGGAGCAGTTCTTC,CASSVDAGPPGEQFF,TRBV9,NA,TRBJ2-1,NA
TGCGCCAGCAGCTTGGCGGTAGGACAGGGGTATGGCTACACCTTC,CASSLAVGQGYGYTF,TRBV5-1,NA,TRBJ1-2,TRBD1
TGTGCCAGCAGCCAGGCAGACAGGGGTGCCGGGGAGCTGTTTTTT,CASSQADRGAGELFF,TRBV3-1/TRBV3-2,NA,TRBJ2-2,TRBD1
TGTGCCAGCAGCTTAAGGGGAAACACCGGGGAGCTGTTTTTT,CASSLRGNTGELFF,TRBV7-3,once,TRBJ2-2,NA
TGTGCCAGCAGCTCGGACAGGGAGAGCAATCAGCCCCAGCATTTT,CASSSDRESNQPQHF,TRBV2,NA,TRBJ1-5,TRBD1
TGTGCCAGCAAGAAGATCTCAGGGAATCAGCCCCAGCATTTT,CASKKISGNQPQHF,TRBV6-5,NA,TRBJ1-5,NA
TGTGCCAGCAGCCTGGGCCACCGGTCGAATGAGCAGTTCTTC,CASSLGHRSNEQFF,TRBV7-6,NA,TRBJ2-1,NA
TGTGCCAGCAGTTTAACGGGACCGACGCATTTT,CASSLTGPTHF,TRBV28,NA,TRBJ1-5,NA
TGCAGTGCTAGAGCTGGGGGGGAGCAGTACTTC,CSARAGGEQYF,TRBV20-1,few,TRBJ2-7,NA
TGTGCCACCAGCGGGACAGGGGTGCAGCCCCAGCATTTT,CATSGTGVQPQHF,TRBV24-1,NA,TRBJ1-5,TRBD1
TGTGCCAGCAGCCTTTGGGAGAACACTGAAGCTTTCTTT,CASSLWENTEAFF,TRBV9,NA,TRBJ1-1,NA
TGTGCCAGCAGTTTCGTCTCCGGGGAGCTGTTTTTT,CASSFVSGELFF,TRBV2,NA,TRBJ2-2,NA
TGTGCCAGCAGCCCCGGGACAGCCCTCTTCGGTGGCTACACCTTC,CASSPGTALFGGYTF,TRBV7-9,NA,TRBJ1-2,TRBD1
TGTGCCTGGAGTCCCTCCCGGCAGGCCAAATCCAATGAGCAGTTCTTC,CAWSPSRQAKSNEQFF,TRBV30,NA,TRBJ2-1,NA
TGTGCCAGCAGAGGGGATAACACTGAAGCTTTCTTT,CASRGDNTEAFF,TRBV7-9,NA,TRBJ1-1,NA
TGCGCCAGCAGCTTGATGGGAGGGGGGAACACCGGGGAGCTGTTTTTT,CASSLMGGGNTGELFF,TRBV5-1,NA,TRBJ2-2,NA
TGCGCCAGCAGCTTGGCCCAGGTTTGGGATTCACCCCTCCACTTT,CASSLAQVWDSPLHF,TRBV5-1,NA,TRBJ1-6,NA